This record looks at one TCR beta chain sequence and its context. Clones were read by immunoSEQ multiplex PCR, and TCRdb kept only the in-frame ones, dropping some. Seen here are roughly 84,000 clones, around 88% observed once, and the top ten hold around a tenth. This record comes from a study of T cell responses to AZD1222 COVID-19 vaccine. This CDR3 spans 18 amino acids. The J segment lost 1 base and the V segment lost 4 bases, leaving 11 bases of the junction unmatched. Germline V gene sequence: CDR1 SGDLS, CDR2 YYNGEE. The sequence was obtained from an adult who received the AZD1222 COVID-19 vaccine. The V gene is TRBV9, the J gene TRBJ2-2; TRBD1 agrees at 9 bases. Here the sequenced sample was peripheral blood, taken 28 days after the second AZD1222 dose. Here the CDR3 DNA reads TGTGCCAGCAGCCCAGTGGGACAGGGTCGGGGGAACACCGGGGAGCTGTTTTTT. Translation: CASSPVGQGRGNTGELFF. Full variable domain (remainder filled in from reference TRBV9 and TRBJ2-2): DSGVTQTPKHLITATGQRVTLRCSPRSGDLSVYWYQQSLDQGLQFLIQYYNGEERAKGNILERFSAQQFPDLHSELNLSSLELGDSALYFCASSPVGQGRGNTGELFFGEGSRLTVL.